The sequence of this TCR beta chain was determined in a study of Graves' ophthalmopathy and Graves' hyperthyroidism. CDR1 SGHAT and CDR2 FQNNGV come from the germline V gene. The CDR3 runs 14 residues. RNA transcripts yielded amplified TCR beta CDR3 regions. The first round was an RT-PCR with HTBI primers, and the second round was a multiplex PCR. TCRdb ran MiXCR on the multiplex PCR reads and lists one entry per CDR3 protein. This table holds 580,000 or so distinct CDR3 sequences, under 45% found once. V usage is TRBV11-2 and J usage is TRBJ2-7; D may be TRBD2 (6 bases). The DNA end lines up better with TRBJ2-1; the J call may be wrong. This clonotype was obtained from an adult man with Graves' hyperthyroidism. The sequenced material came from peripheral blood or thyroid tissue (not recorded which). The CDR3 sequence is CASSLEGRDYEQFF. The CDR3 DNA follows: TGTGCCAGCAGCTTAGAGGGCAGGGACTATGAGCAGTTCTTC.